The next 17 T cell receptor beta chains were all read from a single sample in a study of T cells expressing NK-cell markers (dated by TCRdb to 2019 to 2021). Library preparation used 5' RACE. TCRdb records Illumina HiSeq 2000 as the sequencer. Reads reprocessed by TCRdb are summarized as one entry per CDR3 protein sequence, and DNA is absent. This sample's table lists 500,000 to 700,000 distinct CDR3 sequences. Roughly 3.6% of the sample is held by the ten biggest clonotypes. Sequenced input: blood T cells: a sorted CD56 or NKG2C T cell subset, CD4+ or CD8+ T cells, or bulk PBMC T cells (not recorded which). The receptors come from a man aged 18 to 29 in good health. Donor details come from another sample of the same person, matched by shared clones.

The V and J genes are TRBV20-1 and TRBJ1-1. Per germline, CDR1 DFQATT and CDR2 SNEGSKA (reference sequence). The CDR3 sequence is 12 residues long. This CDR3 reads CSAGRRGAEAFF.

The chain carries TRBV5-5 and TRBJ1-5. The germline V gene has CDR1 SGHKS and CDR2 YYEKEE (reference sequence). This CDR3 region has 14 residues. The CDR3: CASSLSVTNQPQHF.

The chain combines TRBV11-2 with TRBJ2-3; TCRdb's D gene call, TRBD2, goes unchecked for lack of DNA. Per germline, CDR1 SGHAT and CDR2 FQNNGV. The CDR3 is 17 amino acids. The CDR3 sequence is CASRRGTSGTSTDTQYF.

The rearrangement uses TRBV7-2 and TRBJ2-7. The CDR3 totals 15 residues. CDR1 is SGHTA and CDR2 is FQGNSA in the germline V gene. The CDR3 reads CASSWSRLQTYEQYF. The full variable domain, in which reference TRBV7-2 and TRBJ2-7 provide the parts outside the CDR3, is GAGVSQSPSNKVTEKGKDVELRCDPISGHTALYWYRQSLGQGLEFLIYFQGNSAPDKSGLPSDRFSAERTGGSVSTLTIQRTQQEDSAVYLCASSWSRLQTYEQYFGPGTRLTVT.

CDR3 amino acids: CASSPPGAYTEAFF. The chain employs TRBV7-2 and TRBJ1-1; TCRdb names TRBD1, which stays unverified in the absence of DNA. The germline V gene encodes CDR1 SGHTA and CDR2 FQGNSA. This CDR3 region has 14 residues.

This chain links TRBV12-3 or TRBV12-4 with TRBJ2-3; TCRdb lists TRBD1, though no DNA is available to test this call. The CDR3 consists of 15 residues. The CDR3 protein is CASSSLTEYTDTQYF.

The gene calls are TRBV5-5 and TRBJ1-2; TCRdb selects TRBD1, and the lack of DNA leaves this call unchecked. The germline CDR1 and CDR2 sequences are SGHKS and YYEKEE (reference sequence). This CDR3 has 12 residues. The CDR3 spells CASSPGEAGYTF.

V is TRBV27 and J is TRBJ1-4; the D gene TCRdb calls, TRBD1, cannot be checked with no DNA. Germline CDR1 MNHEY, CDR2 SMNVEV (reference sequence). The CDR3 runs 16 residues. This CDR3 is CASSPHPQGQYEKLFF.

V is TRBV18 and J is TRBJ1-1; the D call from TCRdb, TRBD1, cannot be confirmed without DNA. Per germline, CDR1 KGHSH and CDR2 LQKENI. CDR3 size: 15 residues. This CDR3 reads CASSPKQGGMTEAFF.

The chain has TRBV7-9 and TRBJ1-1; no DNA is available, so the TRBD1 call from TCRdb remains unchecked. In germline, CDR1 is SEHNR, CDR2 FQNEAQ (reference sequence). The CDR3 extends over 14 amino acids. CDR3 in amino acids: CASNPGQGLAEAFF.

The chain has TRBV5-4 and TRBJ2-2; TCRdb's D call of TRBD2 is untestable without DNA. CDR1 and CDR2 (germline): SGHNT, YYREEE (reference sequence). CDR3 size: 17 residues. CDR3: CASSSAGTSGIYGELFF.

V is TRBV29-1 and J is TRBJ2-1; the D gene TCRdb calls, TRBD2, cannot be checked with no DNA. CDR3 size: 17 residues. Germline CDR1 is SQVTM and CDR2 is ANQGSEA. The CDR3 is CSVEGAVGGGSYNEQFF.

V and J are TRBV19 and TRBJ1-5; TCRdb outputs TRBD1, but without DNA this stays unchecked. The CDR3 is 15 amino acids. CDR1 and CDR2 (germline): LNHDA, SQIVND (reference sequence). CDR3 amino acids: CASSFDRNSNQPQHF. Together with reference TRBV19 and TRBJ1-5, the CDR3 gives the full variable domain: DGGITQSPKYLFRKEGQNVTLSCEQNLNHDAMYWYRQDPGQGLRLIYYSQIVNDFQKGDIAEGYSVSREKKESFPLTVTSAQKNPTAFYLCASSFDRNSNQPQHFGDGTRLSIL.

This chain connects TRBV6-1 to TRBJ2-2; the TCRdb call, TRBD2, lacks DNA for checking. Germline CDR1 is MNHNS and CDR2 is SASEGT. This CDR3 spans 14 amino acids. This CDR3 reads CASSSSRRTGELFF.

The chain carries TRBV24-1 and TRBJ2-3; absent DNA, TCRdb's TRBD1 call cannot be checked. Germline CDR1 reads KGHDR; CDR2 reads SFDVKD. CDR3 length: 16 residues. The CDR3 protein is CATSESGRLSTDTQYF.

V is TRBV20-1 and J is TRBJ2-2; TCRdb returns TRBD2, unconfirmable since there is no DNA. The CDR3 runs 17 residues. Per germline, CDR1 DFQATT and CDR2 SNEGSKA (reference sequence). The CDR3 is CSAREVLAGDGIGELFF.

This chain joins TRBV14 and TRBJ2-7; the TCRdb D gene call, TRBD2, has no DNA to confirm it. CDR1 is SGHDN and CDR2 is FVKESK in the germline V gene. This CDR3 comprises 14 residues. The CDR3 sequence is CASSQDTSGNEQYF. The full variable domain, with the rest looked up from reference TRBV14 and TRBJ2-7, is EAGVTQFPSHSVIEKGQTVTLRCDPISGHDNLYWYRRVMGKEIKFLLHFVKESKQDESGMPNNRFLAERTGGTYSTLKVQPAELEDSGVYFCASSQDTSGNEQYFGPGTRLTVT.